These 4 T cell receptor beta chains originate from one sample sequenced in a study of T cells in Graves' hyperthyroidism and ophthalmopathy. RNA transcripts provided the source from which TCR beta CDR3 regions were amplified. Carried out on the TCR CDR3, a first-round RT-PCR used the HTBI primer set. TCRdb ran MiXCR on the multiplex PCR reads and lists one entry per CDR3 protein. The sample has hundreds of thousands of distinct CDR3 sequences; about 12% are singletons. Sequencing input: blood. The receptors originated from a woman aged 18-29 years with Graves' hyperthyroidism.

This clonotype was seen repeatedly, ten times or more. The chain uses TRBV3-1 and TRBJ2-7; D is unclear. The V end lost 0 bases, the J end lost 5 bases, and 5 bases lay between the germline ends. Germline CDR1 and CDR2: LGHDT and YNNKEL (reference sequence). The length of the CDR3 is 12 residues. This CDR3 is CASSQEYHEQYF. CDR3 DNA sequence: TGTGCCAGCAGCCAAGAATACCACGAGCAGTACTTC.

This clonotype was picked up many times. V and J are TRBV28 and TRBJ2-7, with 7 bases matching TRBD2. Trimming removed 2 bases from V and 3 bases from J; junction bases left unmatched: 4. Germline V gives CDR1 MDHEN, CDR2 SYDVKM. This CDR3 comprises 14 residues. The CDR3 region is CASSLAGENYEQYF. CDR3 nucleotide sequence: TGTGCCAGCAGTTTAGCGGGAGAAAACTACGAGCAGTACTTC.

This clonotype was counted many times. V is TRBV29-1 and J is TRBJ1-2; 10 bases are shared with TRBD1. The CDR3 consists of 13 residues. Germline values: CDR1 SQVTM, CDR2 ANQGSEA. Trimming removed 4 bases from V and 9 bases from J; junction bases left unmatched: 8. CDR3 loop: CSVGDRGPLSYTF. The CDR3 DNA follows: TGCAGCGTTGGAGACAGGGGGCCTCTGAGCTACACCTTC.

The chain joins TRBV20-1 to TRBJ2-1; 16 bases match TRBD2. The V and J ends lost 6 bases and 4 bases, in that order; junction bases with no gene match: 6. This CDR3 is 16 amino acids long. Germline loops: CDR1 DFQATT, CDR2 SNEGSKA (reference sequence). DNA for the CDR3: TGCAGTGCACCGGGACTAGCGGGAGGGGGGTACAATGAGCAGTTCTTC. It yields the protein CSAPGLAGGGYNEQFF.